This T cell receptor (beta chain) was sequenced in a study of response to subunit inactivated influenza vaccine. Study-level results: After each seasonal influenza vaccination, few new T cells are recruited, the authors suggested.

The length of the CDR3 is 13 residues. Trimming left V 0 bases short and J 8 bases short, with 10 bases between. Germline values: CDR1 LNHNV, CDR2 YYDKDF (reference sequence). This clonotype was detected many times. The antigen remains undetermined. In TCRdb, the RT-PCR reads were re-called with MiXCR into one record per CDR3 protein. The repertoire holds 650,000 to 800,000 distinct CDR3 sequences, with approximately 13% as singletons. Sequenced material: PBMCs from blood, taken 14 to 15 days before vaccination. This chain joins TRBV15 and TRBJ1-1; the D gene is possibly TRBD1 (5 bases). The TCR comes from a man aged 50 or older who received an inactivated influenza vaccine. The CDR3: CATSRDRGVEAFF. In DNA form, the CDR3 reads TGTGCCACCAGCAGAGATAGGGGAGTGGAAGCTTTCTTT.